The 16 T cell receptor beta chains below all came from one sample that was sequenced in a study of cytomegalovirus exposure and HLA in healthy donors. In the PCR, 60 Vbeta and 13 Jbeta primers were used. The data were produced by immunoSEQ multiplex PCR, yet TCRdb's version contains in-frame clones alone and is incomplete. The sample yields roughly 190,000 clones, around 77% seen once. The source material was PBMCs. The receptors shown here come from a young woman in good health and CMV-seronegative.

V is TRBV10-3 and J is TRBJ1-4, with 10 bases matching TRBD1. V was clipped by 8 bases and J by 7 bases; unmatched bases: 7. The germline CDR1 and CDR2 sequences are ENHRY and SYGVKD. This CDR3 has 14 residues. CDR3 loop: CAIGGTGAFEKLFF. Here the CDR3 DNA reads TGTGCCATCGGGGGGACAGGGGCGTTTGAAAAACTGTTTTTT.

V is TRBV15 and J is TRBJ2-3, with 11 bases aligning to TRBD2. The V gene end was trimmed by 5 bases and the J gene end by 2 bases; junction bases not matched to a gene: 9. CDR1 LNHNV and CDR2 YYDKDF come from the germline V gene (reference sequence). CDR3 length equals 17 residues. CDR3 sequence (DNA): TGTGCCACCAGCCCCAGACCACTAGCGGGGGACACAGATACGCAGTATTTT. Its translation is CATSPRPLAGDTDTQYF.

This clone was picked up a small number of times. The chain is built from TRBV28 and TRBJ2-1; 11 bases are a match to TRBD2. Trimming at V came to 5 bases and at J to 12 bases, leaving 12 bases not matched to a gene. CDR3 length: 15 residues. Germline CDR1 is MDHEN and CDR2 is SYDVKM. DNA for the CDR3: TGTGCCAGCAGTCCCGGGACTAGCGGCCCTTGGGGGCAGTTCTTC. This gives the protein CASSPGTSGPWGQFF.

The CDR3 DNA reads as TGTGCCAGCAGCTTGGTAGACTCGAACACCGGGGAGCTGTTTTTT. Translating it yields CASSLVDSNTGELFF. The chain has TRBV5-5 and TRBJ2-2; D remains unclear. Germline V gene lookup returns CDR1 SGHKS and CDR2 YYEKEE (reference sequence). Between the trimmed V and J ends, which lost 0 bases and 0 bases, there was a span of 6 bases. This CDR3 region has 15 residues.

The rearrangement links TRBV28 to TRBJ1-3, with unresolved D. V lost 4 bases to trimming and J lost 0 bases, with 10 bases between them. Germline V gene sequence: CDR1 MDHEN, CDR2 SYDVKM. The CDR3 contains 15 residues. CDR3 sequence reads: CASSYGLVSGNTIYF. CDR3 DNA: TGTGCCAGCAGTTACGGTTTAGTCTCTGGAAACACCATATATTTT.

This sequence joins TRBV7-9 and TRBJ1-3; D remains ambiguous. V was shortened by 6 bases and J by 1 base, with 10 bases between the two germline ends. The length of the CDR3 is 14 residues. Germline V gene lookup returns CDR1 SEHNR and CDR2 FQNEAQ (reference sequence). CDR3 nucleotide sequence: TGTGCCAGCAGACCGAGTATATCTGGAAACACCATATATTTT. Translation gives CASRPSISGNTIYF.

CDR3 in amino acids: CATTGLAGDEQFF. The CDR3 DNA reads as TGTGCCACGACGGGACTAGCAGGCGATGAGCAGTTCTTC. The chain uses TRBV28 and TRBJ2-1, with 9 bases identical to TRBD2. From germline, CDR1 is MDHEN and CDR2 SYDVKM. This CDR3 comprises 13 residues. Trimming removed 10 bases from V and 8 bases from J; junction bases left unmatched: 9. Using reference TRBV28 and TRBJ2-1 for the parts outside the CDR3, the full variable domain is DVKVTQSSRYLVKRTGEKVFLECVQDMDHENMFWYRQDPGLGLRLIYFSYDVKMKEKGDIPEGYSVSREKKERFSLILESASTNQTSMYLCATTGLAGDEQFFGPGTRLTVL.

This chain joins TRBV28 and TRBJ1-5, with D uncertain. CDR3 length: 12 amino acids. Germline CDR1 is MDHEN and CDR2 is SYDVKM. V shed 2 bases and J shed 10 bases, with 9 bases lying between them. This CDR3 is CASSLSSGPQHF. The CDR3 nucleotides read TGTGCCAGCAGTTTAAGTTCTGGCCCCCAGCATTTT.

The chain couples TRBV4-1 to TRBJ1-2; TRBD1 is a possible D gene (6 bases). Germline CDR1 MGHRA, CDR2 YSYEKL. V was shortened by 2 bases and J by 5 bases, with 15 bases between the two germline ends. The CDR3 runs to 15 residues. Here the CDR3 reads CASSQRDMEFYGYTF. CDR3 DNA sequence: TGCGCCAGCAGCCAAAGGGACATGGAGTTTTATGGCTACACCTTC.

The V call is TRBV4-2, the J call TRBJ2-7; D is possibly TRBD1 (6 bases). There are 15 residues in the CDR3. The ends were cut back, 1 base at V and 3 bases at J, with 13 bases in the middle. Per the germline V gene, CDR1 is LGHNA and CDR2 is YNFKEQ. The CDR3 sequence: CASSQVAQGIYEQYF. The CDR3 nucleotides are TGTGCCAGCAGCCAAGTCGCCCAGGGGATCTACGAGCAGTACTTC.

The rearrangement uses TRBV29-1 and TRBJ2-7, with TRBD1 matching 7 bases. V gave up 4 bases and J gave up 2 bases; unmatched junction bases: 8. This CDR3 region has 14 residues. Germline loops: CDR1 SQVTM, CDR2 ANQGSEA. Written as DNA, the CDR3 is TGCAGCGTTGCAGGCCGGCAGGGGGCCTACGAGCAGTACTTC. It encodes CSVAGRQGAYEQYF.

This chain links TRBV7-3 with TRBJ2-3, with D possibly matching TRBD2 (6 bases). CDR3 length equals 14 residues. Deletions cut 6 bases from V and 4 bases from J, with 14 bases between. In germline, CDR1 is SGHTA, CDR2 FQGTGA. CDR3 coding DNA: TGTGCCAGCAGTCCGGGGGTGGGGGCAGATACGCAGTATTTT. Encoded protein: CASSPGVGADTQYF.

The gene calls are TRBV10-3 and TRBJ1-5, with D unclear. V was trimmed by 6 bases and J by 16 bases, leaving 22 bases between them. CDR1 is ENHRY and CDR2 is SYGVKD in the germline V gene. This CDR3 contains 13 residues. This chain's CDR3 is CAISPTSVRPLHF. CDR3 bases: TGTGCCATCAGCCCTACTAGTGTGCGGCCCTTACATTTT.

This clone was seen just once. The V gene is TRBV7-6, the J gene TRBJ2-3; 11 bases align to TRBD2. Unmatched junction bases numbered 4, after V lost 0 bases and J lost 5 bases. Germline V CDR1 and CDR2: SGHVS, FNYEAQ. CDR3 length: 16 amino acids. In nucleotides, the CDR3 is TGTGCCAGCAGCTTAGCGGGGGGGACTAGCGGAGATACGCAGTATTTT. It specifies CASSLAGGTSGDTQYF.

The chain has TRBV9 and TRBJ2-7; 10 positions match TRBD1. V lost 4 bases to trimming and J lost 6 bases; unmatched junction nucleotides: 7. This CDR3 is 14 amino acids long. Germline CDR1 and CDR2: SGDLS and YYNGEE. DNA of the CDR3: TGTGCCAGCAGCCCCGGGACAGGGGTTTTCGAGCAGTACTTC. Its protein product is CASSPGTGVFEQYF.

The genes are TRBV6-5 and TRBJ1-2, with D perhaps matching TRBD1 (6 bases). Per the germline V gene, CDR1 is MNHEY and CDR2 is SVGAGI. This CDR3 is 16 amino acids long. Trimming stripped 4 bases from V and 3 bases from J, with 18 bases between. This CDR3 is CASSSFGWGLDYGYTF. Here the CDR3 DNA reads TGTGCCAGCAGTTCCTTTGGGTGGGGGCTGGACTATGGCTACACCTTC.